The 18 T cell receptor beta chains below come from one sample, sequenced in a study of OX40 agonist ivuxolimab in advanced cancers. The method was immunoSEQ multiplex PCR; TCRdb's version includes in-frame clones alone and lacks a portion of them. The sample lists 35,000 to 40,000 clones; over 70% were seen once. Sample: CD4+ or CD8+ T cells sorted from blood, taken in a trial of the OX40 agonist ivuxolimab. The receptors shown here come from an adult with an advanced solid tumor such as melanoma, head and neck, liver or kidney cancer.

The chain has TRBV9 and TRBJ2-1, with D possibly being TRBD2 (6 bases). This CDR3 spans 16 amino acids. V was shortened by 2 bases and J by 0 bases, with 12 bases between the two germline ends. Per germline, CDR1 SGDLS and CDR2 YYNGEE. CDR3 protein: CASSVQGGFSYNEQFF. CDR3 DNA sequence: TGTGCCAGCAGCGTCCAGGGAGGTTTCTCCTACAATGAGCAGTTCTTC.

The genes are TRBV6-1 and TRBJ2-7, with D possibly matching TRBD2 (6 bases). CDR3 length: 14 residues. CDR1 and CDR2 from the germline V gene are MNHNS and SASEGT. Trimming took off 3 bases at V and 4 bases at J, with 13 bases between the two ends. This chain's CDR3 is CASSDGGARYEQYF. CDR3 bases: TGTGCCAGCAGTGATGGAGGGGCCCGATACGAGCAGTACTTC.

This clone was seen once. The V call is TRBV2, the J call TRBJ2-1; TRBD1 matches 8 bases. The CDR3 contains 15 residues. V dropped 6 bases and J dropped 9; count of bases not matched to a gene: 13. Germline V gene data show CDR1 as SNHLY and CDR2 as FYNNEI. CDR3 sequence: CASRKDRALMGEQFF. The CDR3 region has the DNA TGTGCCAGCAGGAAGGACAGGGCCCTTATGGGTGAGCAGTTCTTC.

This clone is labeled large. The chain couples TRBV7-9 to TRBJ2-7; TRBD1 matches at 8 bases. Per germline, CDR1 SEHNR and CDR2 FQNEAQ (reference sequence). The CDR3 runs 14 residues. J gave up 3 bases and V 5 bases, and 6 bases lay outside the gene matches. The CDR3 region is CASSHRDRNYEQYF. The CDR3 DNA sequence: TGTGCCAGCAGCCACCGGGACAGGAACTACGAGCAGTACTTC.

The J gene is TRBJ2-3, the V gene TRBV14; the match to TRBD2 covers 13 bases. Germline CDR1 reads SGHDN; CDR2 reads FVKESK. Losses at the gene ends were 1 base for V and 9 bases for J; bases not matched to a gene: 4. The CDR3 runs 15 residues. CDR3 sequence: CASSQVGLAGITQYF. Here the CDR3 DNA reads TGTGCCAGCAGCCAAGTGGGACTAGCGGGAATCACGCAGTATTTT.

The chain has TRBV16 and TRBJ2-1, with a possible D match to TRBD1 (5 bases). The CDR3 has 18 residues. In germline, CDR1 is KGHSY, CDR2 FQNENV. The V end was cut by 3 bases, the J end by 7 bases, with 25 bases between. The CDR3 region is CASSHHLGRAAKFNEQFF. DNA for the CDR3: TGTGCCAGCAGCCATCACCTTGGCAGGGCAGCGAAATTTAATGAGCAGTTCTTC.

The chain links TRBV27 to TRBJ2-7, with TRBD1 identical over 8 bases. Germline V lookup: CDR1 MNHEY, CDR2 SMNVEV (reference sequence). The CDR3 covers 13 residues. V shed 6 bases and J 1 base; nucleotides not matched to a gene: 2. CDR3 sequence (DNA): TGTGCCAGCAGGCGACAGGGGTCCTACGAGCAGTACTTC. It codes for CASRRQGSYEQYF.

This clone came up once. The genes are TRBV6-1 and TRBJ1-6; no clear D. Germline CDR1 and CDR2: MNHNS and SASEGT. This CDR3 is 13 amino acids long. Deletions cut 5 bases from V and 6 bases from J, with 8 bases between. CDR3 region: CASSPGRNSPLHF. The CDR3 DNA follows: TGTGCCAGCAGTCCTGGACGTAATTCACCCCTCCACTTT.

This chain joins TRBV2 and TRBJ2-2; D may match TRBD1 or TRBD2 (5 bases each). The CDR3 contains 15 residues. V lost 6 bases and J 3 bases, leaving 14 bases between the germline ends. The germline V gene encodes CDR1 SNHLY and CDR2 FYNNEI. This CDR3 is CASRPTGTDTGELFF. The CDR3 DNA is TGTGCCAGCAGACCGACGGGGACCGACACCGGGGAGCTGTTTTTT.

This chain links TRBV5-5 with TRBJ1-2; 9 nucleotides agree with TRBD1. Germline lookup yields CDR1 SGHKS and CDR2 YYEKEE (reference sequence). V dropped 4 bases and J dropped 5; count of bases not matched to a gene: 12. CDR3 size: 16 residues. CDR3 region: CASSVTPRTGDYGYTF. The CDR3 DNA follows: TGTGCCAGCAGCGTGACCCCGAGGACAGGGGATTATGGCTACACCTTC.

This chain connects TRBV28 to TRBJ2-7, with D possibly called TRBD1 or TRBD2 (7 bases each). Germline CDR1 is MDHEN and CDR2 is SYDVKM. Trimming stripped 7 bases from V and 6 bases from J, with 19 bases between. The CDR3 covers 14 residues. The CDR3 reads CASTTTPGGAEQYF. As DNA, the CDR3 is TGTGCCAGCACCACAACCCCAGGGGGGGCCGAGCAGTACTTC.

The chain is built from TRBV5-1 and TRBJ2-5; 8 bases match TRBD1. From germline, CDR1 is SGHRS and CDR2 YFSETQ. The trim removed 0 bases at V and 5 bases at J, leaving 9 bases unmatched. The CDR3 is 16 amino acids. CDR3 protein: CASSLEDRAGSETQYF. The DNA for the CDR3 is TGCGCCAGCAGCTTGGAGGACAGGGCGGGATCGGAGACCCAGTACTTC.

J is TRBJ2-6 and V is TRBV19, with D uncertain. The V gene's germline CDR1 is LNHDA and CDR2 SQIVND (reference sequence). V lost 6 bases to trimming and J lost 3 bases, with 6 bases between them. The CDR3 spans 13 residues. The DNA for the CDR3 is TGTGCCAGTAGCACCAGTGGGGCCAACGTCCTGACTTTC. It yields the protein CASSTSGANVLTF.

The rearrangement joins TRBV19 to TRBJ2-1, with a weak D call TRBD2 (5 bases). The V gene's germline CDR1 is LNHDA and CDR2 SQIVND (reference sequence). V shed 8 bases and J shed 7 bases, with 18 bases lying between them. The CDR3 consists of 14 residues. The CDR3 DNA reads TGTGCCAGTCGAGGGCTAACCGATCGGAATGAGCAGTTCTTC. Protein product: CASRGLTDRNEQFF.

J is TRBJ2-3 and V is TRBV4-2; 11 positions match TRBD2. The CDR3 is 16 residues long. Germline loops: CDR1 LGHNA, CDR2 YNFKEQ. J lost 4 bases, V lost 0 bases, and 3 bases had no gene match. The CDR3 reads CASSQEASGGPDTQYF. DNA of the CDR3: TGTGCCAGCAGCCAAGAGGCTAGCGGGGGGCCAGATACGCAGTATTTT.

The rearrangement links TRBV5-8 to TRBJ2-7; 12 nucleotides agree with TRBD2. Trimming took 3 bases from V and 1 from J; bases not matched to a gene: 8. Germline V gene data show CDR1 as SGHTS and CDR2 as YDEGEE. The CDR3 has 17 residues. The CDR3 reads CASSSTLGLAGSYEQYF. CDR3 DNA sequence: TGTGCCAGCAGCTCGACCCTCGGACTAGCGGGATCCTACGAGCAGTACTTC. Based on the CDR3 plus reference TRBV5-8 and TRBJ2-7, the full variable domain is EAGVTQSPTHLIKTRGQQATLRCSPISGHTSVYWYQQALGLGLQFLLWYDEGEERNRGNFPPRFSGRQFPNYSSELNVNALELEDSALYLCASSSTLGLAGSYEQYFGPGTRLTVT.

The V and J genes are TRBV5-1 and TRBJ1-6; D remains ambiguous. CDR3 length equals 14 residues. CDR1 SGHRS and CDR2 YFSETQ come from the germline V gene. V lost 2 bases to trimming and J lost 8 bases, with 11 bases between them. This CDR3 reads CASSLYQADSPLHF. CDR3 nucleotides: TGCGCCAGCAGCTTATATCAGGCTGATTCACCCCTCCACTTT.

CDR3 sequence: CATSRDGGQLYGYTF. In nucleotides, the CDR3 is TGTGCCACCAGCAGAGATGGGGGACAGCTATATGGCTACACCTTC. The gene calls are TRBV15 and TRBJ1-2; 7 bases fit TRBD1. The CDR3 covers 15 residues. Per germline, CDR1 LNHNV and CDR2 YYDKDF (reference sequence). V lost 0 bases, J lost 5 bases, and 6 bases stayed unmatched.